The 21 T cell receptor beta chains presented below share a single source sample, sequenced in a study of blood T cell repertoires in COVID-19. TCRdb keeps only in-frame clones here, not all; method: immunoSEQ multiplex PCR. The table has roughly 250,000 clones, about 85% seen once. Sequencing input: peripheral blood. These receptors came from a woman in her sixties with active or convalescent COVID-19.

The table lists this clone with a count of one. The V and J genes are TRBV27 and TRBJ2-3; a possible D gene is TRBD2 (6 bases). This CDR3 has 15 amino acids. Germline V gene sequence: CDR1 MNHEY, CDR2 SMNVEV (reference sequence). V lost 5 bases, J lost 5 bases, and 17 bases lay in between. CDR3 nucleotide sequence: TGTGCCAGCAGTATAAGGACGTCGGGGGTAGATACGCAGTATTTT. Its protein product is CASSIRTSGVDTQYF.

This chain uses TRBV9 with TRBJ2-2, with D maybe TRBD1 (5 bases). The germline V gene encodes CDR1 SGDLS and CDR2 YYNGEE. This CDR3 spans 15 amino acids. The V end was cut by 0 bases, the J end by 3 bases, with 9 bases between. The CDR3 DNA reads as TGTGCCAGCAGCGTAGATCCCAGGGACACCGGGGAGCTGTTTTTT. As protein: CASSVDPRDTGELFF.

The chain is built from TRBV5-4 and TRBJ2-1, with 12 bases lining up with TRBD2. Germline V gene sequence: CDR1 SGHNT, CDR2 YYREEE (reference sequence). The CDR3 runs 18 residues. After removal of 1 base from V and 7 bases from J, the junction contained 12 bases not matched to a gene. The CDR3 DNA follows: TGTGCCAGCAGCTTGCCTCCGCTAGCGGGAGGGCCTGGTAATGAGCAGTTCTTC. It specifies CASSLPPLAGGPGNEQFF.

V and J are TRBV18 and TRBJ2-7; D possibly corresponds to TRBD2 (5 bases). The CDR3 extends over 15 amino acids. With 6 bases removed from V and 2 bases from J, the gap between germline ends came to 17 bases. The germline gives CDR1 KGHSH, CDR2 LQKENI. CDR3 in DNA: TGTGCCAGCTCGGCCCTGGTCGGTAGCGCCTACGAGCAGTACTTC. This sequence encodes CASSALVGSAYEQYF.

This clone was seen more than once but under ten times. The J gene is TRBJ1-2, the V gene TRBV3-1 (or the pseudogene TRBV3-2); D unclear. This CDR3 region has 13 residues. Germline loops: CDR1 LGHDT, CDR2 YNNKEL (reference sequence). Trimming left V 3 bases short and J 8 bases short, with 13 bases between. In nucleotides, the CDR3 is TGTGCCAGCAGCCACGGCGGGTTAGGAGGCTACACCTTC. Encoded protein: CASSHGGLGGYTF.

This clone was picked up one time. The J gene is TRBJ2-7, the V gene TRBV3-1 (or the pseudogene TRBV3-2); TRBD2 might be the D (5 bases). V was shortened by 3 bases and J by 3 bases, with 12 bases between the two germline ends. CDR1 is LGHDT, CDR2 YNNKEL, per germline (reference sequence). CDR3 length: 14 residues. In DNA, the CDR3 is TGTGCCAGCAGCCAGACAACCGGGGTCTACGAGCAGTACTTC. It is translated as CASSQTTGVYEQYF.

In this sample, this clone turned up a few times. V usage is TRBV5-1 and J usage is TRBJ2-5, with 7 nucleotides matching TRBD2. The V segment lost 0 bases and the J segment 6 bases; nucleotides outside the gene matches: 11. This CDR3 has 16 residues. Per the germline V gene, CDR1 is SGHRS and CDR2 is YFSETQ. The CDR3 sequence: CASSLEGGSGVKTQYF. The CDR3 DNA sequence: TGCGCCAGCAGCTTGGAAGGTGGGAGCGGGGTGAAGACCCAGTACTTC.

V usage is TRBV5-5 and J usage is TRBJ1-4, with a possible D match to TRBD1 (6 bases). V lost 1 base and J 4 bases, leaving 17 bases between the germline ends. Germline V lookup: CDR1 SGHKS, CDR2 YYEKEE (reference sequence). The CDR3 spans 17 residues. CDR3 nucleotide sequence: TGTGCCAGCAGCTTGATGGACTCGGGGGGCCTTAATGAAAAACTGTTTTTT. This translates into CASSLMDSGGLNEKLFF.

In this sample, this clone turned up once. The chain links TRBV16 to TRBJ1-1, with TRBD1 identical over 7 bases. The trim removed 6 bases at V and 0 bases at J, leaving 10 bases unmatched. Germline V gives CDR1 KGHSY, CDR2 FQNENV. There are 16 residues in the CDR3. CDR3 DNA: TGTGCCAGCAGAAGGGACAGAGACTACATGAACACTGAAGCTTTCTTT. Translation gives CASRRDRDYMNTEAFF.

There are a few counts of this clone. The chain couples TRBV15 to TRBJ2-3; a weak D match, TRBD2 (7 bases). V was pared by 0 bases and J by 8 bases, with 15 bases between. The CDR3 sequence is 15 residues long. CDR1 and CDR2 (germline): LNHNV, YYDKDF (reference sequence). CDR3 amino acids: CATSRDLGGRGTQYF. CDR3 sequence (DNA): TGTGCCACCAGCAGAGATCTCGGGGGGCGGGGTACGCAGTATTTT. The full variable domain, completed using reference TRBV15 and TRBJ2-3, is DAMVIQNPRYQVTQFGKPVTLSCSQTLNHNVMYWYQQKSSQAPKLLFHYYDKDFNNEADTPDNFQSRRPNTSFCFLDIRSPGLGDTAMYLCATSRDLGGRGTQYFGPGTRLTVL.

The chain carries TRBV7-9 and TRBJ2-7; the D is unclear. This CDR3 spans 13 amino acids. CDR1 and CDR2 from the germline V gene are SEHNR and FQNEAQ (reference sequence). Trimming stripped 1 base from V and 3 bases from J, with 7 bases between. CDR3 sequence reads: CASSLVGNYEQYF. The CDR3 DNA reads as TGTGCCAGCAGCTTAGTGGGCAACTACGAGCAGTACTTC.

V usage is TRBV5-1 and J usage is TRBJ2-1; 11 bases agree with TRBD2. V was pared by 2 bases and J by 6 bases, with 4 bases of the junction left unmatched. The CDR3 sequence is 15 residues long. Germline-derived CDR1 and CDR2 are SGHRS and YFSETQ. CDR3 DNA: TGCGCCAGCAGCTTTGGACTAGCGGGCCGCAATGAGCAGTTCTTC. It yields the protein CASSFGLAGRNEQFF.

The chain is built from TRBV29-1 and TRBJ1-2; a weak D match, TRBD1 (6 bases). Trimming cost V 6 bases and J 8 bases, with 10 bases left between them. The CDR3 spans 10 residues. Per germline, CDR1 SQVTM and CDR2 ANQGSEA. CDR3 DNA sequence: TGCAGCGTGGCAGGGGCCGGCTACACCTTC. Translated: CSVAGAGYTF.

This chain connects TRBV9 to TRBJ2-7; D is possibly TRBD1 (5 bases). CDR3 length: 15 residues. The V end was cut by 0 bases, the J end by 3 bases, with 13 bases between. CDR1 and CDR2 from the germline V gene are SGDLS and YYNGEE. The CDR3, as DNA: TGTGCCAGCAGCGTAGCTACAGGTGGGGACTACGAGCAGTACTTC. Residues: CASSVATGGDYEQYF.

This rearrangement joins TRBV24-1 to TRBJ1-5; the D is unclear. V lost 9 bases and J lost 0, with 8 bases in between. CDR1 KGHDR and CDR2 SFDVKD come from the germline V gene. CDR3 length equals 13 residues. This chain's CDR3 is CATGQYSNQPQHF. Written as DNA, the CDR3 is TGTGCCACCGGCCAGTATAGCAATCAGCCCCAGCATTTT.

This clone was counted only a few times. This sequence joins TRBV11-2 and TRBJ2-3; D is unclear. This CDR3 region has 14 residues. The germline V gene encodes CDR1 SGHAT and CDR2 FQNNGV. V was pared by 3 bases and J by 0 bases, with 7 bases between. The CDR3 bases are TGTGCCAGCAGCTTCTCAGTAAGCACAGATACGCAGTATTTT. This encodes CASSFSVSTDTQYF.

This chain uses TRBV25-1 with TRBJ2-5, with 14 nucleotides matching TRBD2. The V gene's germline CDR1 is MGHDK and CDR2 SYGVNS. V shed 7 bases, J shed 5 bases, and the junction held 9 bases outside the gene matches. The CDR3 is made up of 16 amino acids. This chain's CDR3 is CASTLGTSGSGETQYF. The CDR3 DNA reads TGTGCCAGCACCCTCGGGACTAGCGGGAGTGGGGAGACCCAGTACTTC.

The table lists this clone with a count of one. The CDR3 DNA reads TGTGCCAGCGGTTCGGTAACGTACGAGCAGTACGTC. Translation: CASGSVTYEQYV. The chain carries TRBV6-2 or TRBV6-3 and TRBJ2-7; D is ambiguous. With 8 bases removed from V and 4 bases from J, the gap between germline ends came to 12 bases. The germline V gene has CDR1 MNHEY and CDR2 SVGEGT. CDR3 length: 12 amino acids.

The chain employs TRBV18 and TRBJ1-6; 8 nucleotides match TRBD1. V was pared by 2 bases and J by 9 bases, with 6 bases of the junction left unmatched. The CDR3 contains 15 residues. Looked up from germline, CDR1 is KGHSH and CDR2 is LQKENI. The CDR3 sequence: CASSPVQGVGSPLHF. The CDR3 region has the DNA TGTGCCAGCTCACCAGTACAGGGGGTGGGTTCACCCCTCCACTTT.

This clone appeared a few times. J is TRBJ2-3 and V is TRBV19, with D maybe TRBD1 (6 bases). Germline CDR1 and CDR2: LNHDA and SQIVND (reference sequence). With 3 bases removed from V and 0 bases from J, the gap between germline ends came to 10 bases. The CDR3 runs 15 residues. The CDR3 DNA follows: TGTGCCAGTAGTATGGGGGCAGGTAGCACAGATACGCAGTATTTT. It is translated as CASSMGAGSTDTQYF. Full variable domain (remainder filled in from reference TRBV19 and TRBJ2-3): DGGITQSPKYLFRKEGQNVTLSCEQNLNHDAMYWYRQDPGQGLRLIYYSQIVNDFQKGDIAEGYSVSREKKESFPLTVTSAQKNPTAFYLCASSMGAGSTDTQYFGPGTRLTVL.

V is TRBV11-3 and J is TRBJ2-7, with 11 bases identical to TRBD1. CDR1 is SGHNT and CDR2 is YENEEA in the germline V gene. Trimming cost V 0 bases and J 3 bases; bases outside gene matches: 7. This CDR3 contains 17 residues. The CDR3, as DNA: TGTGCCAGCAGCTTAGATCTAATGGGACAGGGGGGCTACGAGCAGTACTTC. Translating gives CASSLDLMGQGGYEQYF.